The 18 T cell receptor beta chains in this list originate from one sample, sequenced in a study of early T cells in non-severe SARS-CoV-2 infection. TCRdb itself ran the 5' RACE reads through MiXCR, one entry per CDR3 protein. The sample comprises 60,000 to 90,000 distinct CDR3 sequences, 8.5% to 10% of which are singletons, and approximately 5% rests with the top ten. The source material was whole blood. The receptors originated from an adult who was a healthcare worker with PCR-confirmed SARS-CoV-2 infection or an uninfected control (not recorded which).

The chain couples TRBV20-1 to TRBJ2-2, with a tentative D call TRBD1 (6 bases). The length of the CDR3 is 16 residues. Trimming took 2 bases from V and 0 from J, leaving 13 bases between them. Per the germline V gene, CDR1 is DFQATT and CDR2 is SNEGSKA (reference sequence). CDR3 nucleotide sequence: TGCAGTGCTAGACCGAACAGGGTAACGAACACCGGGGAGCTGTTTTTT. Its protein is CSARPNRVTNTGELFF.

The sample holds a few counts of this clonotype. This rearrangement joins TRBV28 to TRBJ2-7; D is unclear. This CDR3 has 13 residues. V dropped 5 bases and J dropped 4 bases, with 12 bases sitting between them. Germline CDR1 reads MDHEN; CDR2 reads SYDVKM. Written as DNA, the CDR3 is TGTGCCAGCAGTCTCATAAAGTCATACGAGCAGTACTTC. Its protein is CASSLIKSYEQYF.

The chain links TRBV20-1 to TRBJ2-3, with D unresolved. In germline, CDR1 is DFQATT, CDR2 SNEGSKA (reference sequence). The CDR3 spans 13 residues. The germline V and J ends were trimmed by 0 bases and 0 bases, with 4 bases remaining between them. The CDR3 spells CSARETSTDTQYF. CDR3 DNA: TGCAGTGCTAGAGAGACTAGCACAGATACGCAGTATTTT.

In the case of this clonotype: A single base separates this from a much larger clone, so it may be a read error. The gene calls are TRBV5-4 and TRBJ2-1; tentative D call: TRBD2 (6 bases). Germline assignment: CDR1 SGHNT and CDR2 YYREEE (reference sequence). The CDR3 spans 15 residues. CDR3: CVSSRSTDYLDEQFF. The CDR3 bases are TGTGTCAGCAGCCGCTCCACGGACTATTTAGATGAGCAGTTCTTC.

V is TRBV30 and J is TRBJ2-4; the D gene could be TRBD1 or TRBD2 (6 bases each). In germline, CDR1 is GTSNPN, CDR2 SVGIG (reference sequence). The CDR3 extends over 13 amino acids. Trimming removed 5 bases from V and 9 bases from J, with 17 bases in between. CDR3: CAWGGQASAIQYF. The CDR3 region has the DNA TGTGCCTGGGGGGGGCAAGCGTCTGCCATTCAGTACTTC.

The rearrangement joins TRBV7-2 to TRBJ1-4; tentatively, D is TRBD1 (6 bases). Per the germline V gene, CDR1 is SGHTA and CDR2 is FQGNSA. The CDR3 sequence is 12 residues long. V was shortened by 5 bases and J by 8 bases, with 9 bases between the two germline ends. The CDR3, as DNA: TGTGCCAGCAGCCAGAGGGGGGAAAAACTGTTTTTT. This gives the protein CASSQRGEKLFF.

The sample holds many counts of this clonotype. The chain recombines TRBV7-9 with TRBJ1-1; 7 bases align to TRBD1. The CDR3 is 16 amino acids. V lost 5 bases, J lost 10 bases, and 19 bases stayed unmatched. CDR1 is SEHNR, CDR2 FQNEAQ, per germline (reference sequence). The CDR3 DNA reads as TGTGCCAGCAGCAGAGCCCGGGACAGACTTCAAATTGGAGCTTTCTTT. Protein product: CASSRARDRLQIGAFF.

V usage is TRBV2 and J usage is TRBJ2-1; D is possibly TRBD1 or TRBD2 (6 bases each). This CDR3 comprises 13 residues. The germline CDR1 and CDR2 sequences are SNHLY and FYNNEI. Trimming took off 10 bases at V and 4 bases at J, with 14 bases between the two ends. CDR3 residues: CATGGGGYNEQFF. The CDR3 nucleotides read TGTGCCACAGGAGGAGGGGGATACAATGAGCAGTTCTTC.

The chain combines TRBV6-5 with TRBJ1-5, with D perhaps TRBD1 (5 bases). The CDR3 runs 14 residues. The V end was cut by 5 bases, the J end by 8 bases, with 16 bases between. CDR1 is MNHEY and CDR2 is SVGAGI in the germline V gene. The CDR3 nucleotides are TGTGCCAGCAGTCGCCTGGGGGAGAGGGAGCCCCAGCATTTT. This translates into CASSRLGEREPQHF.

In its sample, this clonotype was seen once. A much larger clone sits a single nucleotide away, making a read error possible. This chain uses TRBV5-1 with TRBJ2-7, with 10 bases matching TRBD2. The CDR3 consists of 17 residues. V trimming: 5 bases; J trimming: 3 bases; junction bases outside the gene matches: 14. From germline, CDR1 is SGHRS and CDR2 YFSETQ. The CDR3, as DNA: TGCGCCAGCAGGCCGACTAGCGGGCCCCCAGTAAACTACGAGCAGTACTTC. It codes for CASRPTSGPPVNYEQYF.

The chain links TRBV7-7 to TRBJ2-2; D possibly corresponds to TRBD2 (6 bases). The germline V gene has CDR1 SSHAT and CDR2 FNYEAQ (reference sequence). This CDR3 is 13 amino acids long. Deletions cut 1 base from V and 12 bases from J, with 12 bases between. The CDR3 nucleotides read TGTGCCAGCAGCTTAGTGGCGGGGTCTCAGCTGTTTTTT. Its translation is CASSLVAGSQLFF.

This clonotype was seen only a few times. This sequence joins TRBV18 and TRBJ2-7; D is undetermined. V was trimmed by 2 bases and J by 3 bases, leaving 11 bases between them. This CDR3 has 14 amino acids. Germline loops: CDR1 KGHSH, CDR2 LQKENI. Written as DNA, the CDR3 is TGTGCCAGCTCACCAGCCTGGCAAGACTACGAGCAGTACTTC. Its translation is CASSPAWQDYEQYF.

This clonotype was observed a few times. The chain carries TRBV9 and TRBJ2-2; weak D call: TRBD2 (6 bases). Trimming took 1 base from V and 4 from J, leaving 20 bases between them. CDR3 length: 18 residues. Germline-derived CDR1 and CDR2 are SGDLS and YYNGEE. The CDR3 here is CASSVTPDGLTGTGELFF. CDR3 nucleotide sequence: TGTGCCAGCAGCGTAACCCCGGACGGACTAACGGGCACCGGGGAGCTGTTTTTT.

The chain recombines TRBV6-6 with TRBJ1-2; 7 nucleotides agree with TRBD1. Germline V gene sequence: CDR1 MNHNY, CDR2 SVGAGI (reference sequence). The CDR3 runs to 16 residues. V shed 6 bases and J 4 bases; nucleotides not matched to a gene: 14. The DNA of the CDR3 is TGTGCCAGCAGACAAGACCGGGGCAGGGGGATCTATGGCTACACCTTC. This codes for CASRQDRGRGIYGYTF.

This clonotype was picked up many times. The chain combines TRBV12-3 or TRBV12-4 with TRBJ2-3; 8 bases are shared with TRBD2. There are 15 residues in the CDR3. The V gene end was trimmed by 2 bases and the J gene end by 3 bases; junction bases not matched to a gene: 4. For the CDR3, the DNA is TGTGCCAGCAGTTTAACGGGAGGGCCGACAGATACGCAGTATTTT. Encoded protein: CASSLTGGPTDTQYF.

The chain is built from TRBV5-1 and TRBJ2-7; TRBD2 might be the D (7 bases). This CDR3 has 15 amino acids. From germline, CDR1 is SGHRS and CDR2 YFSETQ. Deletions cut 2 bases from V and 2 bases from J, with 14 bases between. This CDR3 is CASSFLGGPPYEQYF. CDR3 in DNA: TGCGCCAGCAGCTTTTTGGGGGGGCCACCCTACGAGCAGTACTTC.

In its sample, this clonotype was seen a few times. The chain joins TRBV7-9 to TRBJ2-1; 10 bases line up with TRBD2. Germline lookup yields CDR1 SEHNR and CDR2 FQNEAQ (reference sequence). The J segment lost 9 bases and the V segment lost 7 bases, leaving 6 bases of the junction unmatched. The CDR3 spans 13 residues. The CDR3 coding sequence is TGTGCCAGCAAACAGCGGGAGGGAAGTGAGCAGTTCTTC. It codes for CASKQREGSEQFF.

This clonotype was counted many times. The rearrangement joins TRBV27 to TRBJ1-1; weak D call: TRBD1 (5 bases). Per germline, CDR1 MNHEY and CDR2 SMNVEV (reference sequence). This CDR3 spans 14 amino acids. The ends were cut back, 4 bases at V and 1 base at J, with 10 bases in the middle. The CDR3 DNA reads TGTGCCAGCAGTTCGGGACCTCGGAACACTGAAGCTTTCTTT. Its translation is CASSSGPRNTEAFF.